The entry that follows covers one TCR beta chain sequence. Its antigen is not identified. This entry belongs to a study of T cell clonotyping in hematopoietic cell transplantation. Overall study context: Recipients' pretransplant samples followed cytoreduction.

Time point indicated: recipient sample about 28 days before transplant, after cytoreduction. Sequenced by immunoSEQ multiplex PCR; TCRdb stores in-frame clones only, minus some. The repertoire has approximately 44,000 clones, roughly 80% of them found once; the top ten carry about 5.3%. The germline V and J ends were trimmed by 10 bases and 3 bases, with 13 bases remaining between them. The CDR3 runs to 13 residues. Germline CDR1 is MNHEY and CDR2 is SVGAGI. Study results and limitations: Pathologically expanded recipient clonotypes increased progressively from day 30 to day 180 as diversity fell. CD4 and CD8 repertoire contributions could not be separated without sorting. At the given depth, recipient repertoires were over 95% de novo clonotypes.

The TCR comes from a man aged 55 to 70 with myelodysplastic syndrome. Some clones in this sample may be carry-over from other donors' samples. Sequences were derived from peripheral blood mononuclear cells, sampled before stem cell transplant. The chain employs TRBV6-5 and TRBJ1-5, with D tentatively TRBD1 (5 bases). The chain's CDR3 is CATSGGTNQPQHF. The CDR3 bases are TGTGCCACCTCCGGGGGTACCAATCAGCCCCAGCATTTT.